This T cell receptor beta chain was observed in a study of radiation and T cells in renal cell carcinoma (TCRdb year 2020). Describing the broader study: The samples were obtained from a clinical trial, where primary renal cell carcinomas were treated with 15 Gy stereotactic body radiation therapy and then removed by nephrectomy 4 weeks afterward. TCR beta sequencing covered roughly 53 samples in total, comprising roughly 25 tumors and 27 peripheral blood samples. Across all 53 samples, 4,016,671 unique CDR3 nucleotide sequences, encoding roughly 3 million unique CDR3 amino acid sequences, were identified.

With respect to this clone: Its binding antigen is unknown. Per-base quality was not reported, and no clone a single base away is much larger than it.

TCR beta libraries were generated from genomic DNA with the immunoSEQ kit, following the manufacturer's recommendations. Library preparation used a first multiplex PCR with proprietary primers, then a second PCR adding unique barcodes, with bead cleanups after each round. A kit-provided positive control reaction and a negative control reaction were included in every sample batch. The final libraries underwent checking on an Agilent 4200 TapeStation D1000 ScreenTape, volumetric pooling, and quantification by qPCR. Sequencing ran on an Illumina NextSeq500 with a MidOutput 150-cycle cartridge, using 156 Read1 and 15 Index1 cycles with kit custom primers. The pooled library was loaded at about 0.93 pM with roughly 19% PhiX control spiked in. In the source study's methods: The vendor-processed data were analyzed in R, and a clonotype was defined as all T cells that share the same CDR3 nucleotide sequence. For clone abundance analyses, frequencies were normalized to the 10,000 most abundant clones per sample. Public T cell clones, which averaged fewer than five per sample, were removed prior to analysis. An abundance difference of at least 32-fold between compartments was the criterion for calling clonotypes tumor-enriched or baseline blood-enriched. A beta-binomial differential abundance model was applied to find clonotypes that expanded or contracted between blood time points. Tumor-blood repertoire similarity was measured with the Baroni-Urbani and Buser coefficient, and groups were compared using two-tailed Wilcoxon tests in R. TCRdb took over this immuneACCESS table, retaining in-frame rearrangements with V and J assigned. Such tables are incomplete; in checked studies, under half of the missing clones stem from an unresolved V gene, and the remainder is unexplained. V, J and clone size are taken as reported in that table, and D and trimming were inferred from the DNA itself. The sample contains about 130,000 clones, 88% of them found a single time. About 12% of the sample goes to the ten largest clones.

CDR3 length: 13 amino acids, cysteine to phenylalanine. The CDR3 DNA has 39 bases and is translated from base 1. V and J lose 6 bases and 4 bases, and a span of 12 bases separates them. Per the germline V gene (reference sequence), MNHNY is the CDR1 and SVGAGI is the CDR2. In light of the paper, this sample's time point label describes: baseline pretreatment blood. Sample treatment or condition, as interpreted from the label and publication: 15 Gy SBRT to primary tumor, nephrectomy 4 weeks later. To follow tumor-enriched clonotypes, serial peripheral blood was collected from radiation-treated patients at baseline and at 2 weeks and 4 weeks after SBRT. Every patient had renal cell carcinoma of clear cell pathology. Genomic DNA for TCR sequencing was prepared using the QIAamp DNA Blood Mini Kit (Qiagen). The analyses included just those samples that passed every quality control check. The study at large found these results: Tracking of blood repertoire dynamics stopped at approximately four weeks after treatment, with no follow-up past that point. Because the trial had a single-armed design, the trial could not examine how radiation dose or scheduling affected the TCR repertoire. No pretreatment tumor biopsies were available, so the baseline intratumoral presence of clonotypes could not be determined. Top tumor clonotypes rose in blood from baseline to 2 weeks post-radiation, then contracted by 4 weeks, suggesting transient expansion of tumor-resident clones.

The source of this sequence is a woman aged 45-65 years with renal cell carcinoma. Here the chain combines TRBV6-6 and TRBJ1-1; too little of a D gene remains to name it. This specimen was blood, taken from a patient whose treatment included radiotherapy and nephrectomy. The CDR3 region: CASSPDPLTEAFF. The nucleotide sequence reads TGTGCCAGCAGCCCTGACCCTCTCACTGAAGCTTTCTTT.